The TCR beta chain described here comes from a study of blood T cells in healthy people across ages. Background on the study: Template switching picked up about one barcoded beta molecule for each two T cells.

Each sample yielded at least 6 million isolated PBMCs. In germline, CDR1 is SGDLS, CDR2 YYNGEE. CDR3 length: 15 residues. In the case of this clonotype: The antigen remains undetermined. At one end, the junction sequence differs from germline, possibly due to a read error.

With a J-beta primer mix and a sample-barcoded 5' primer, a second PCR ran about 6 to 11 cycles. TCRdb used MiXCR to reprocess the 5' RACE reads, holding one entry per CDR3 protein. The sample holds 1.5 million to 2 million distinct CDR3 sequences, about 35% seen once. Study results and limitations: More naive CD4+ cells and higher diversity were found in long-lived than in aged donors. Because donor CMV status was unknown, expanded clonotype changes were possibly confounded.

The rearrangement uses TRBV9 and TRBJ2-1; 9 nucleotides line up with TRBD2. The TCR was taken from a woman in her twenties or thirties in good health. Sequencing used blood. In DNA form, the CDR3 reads TGTACCAGCAGCCCAGGGAGCGGGGGGTACAATGAGCAGTTCTTC. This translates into CTSSPGSGGYNEQFF. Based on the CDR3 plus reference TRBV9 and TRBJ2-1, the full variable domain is DSGVTQTPKHLITATGQRVTLRCSPRSGDLSVYWYQQSLDQGLQFLIQYYNGEERAKGNILERFSAQQFPDLHSELNLSSLELGDSALYFCTSSPGSGGYNEQFFGPGTRLTVL.